Shown below are 25 T cell receptor beta chains from a single sample sequenced in a study of identical twins. TCRdb reanalysed the 5' RACE reads using MiXCR and keeps one entry per CDR3 protein. Among approximately 550,000 distinct CDR3 sequences listed, approximately 20% were seen once. The same sample was also studied in work on yellow fever vaccine responses in identical twins.

Sequenced input: CD4+ T cells sorted from blood. Every receptor here comes from a woman aged 18-35 years in good health.

In this sample, this clonotype turned up a few times. The chain recombines TRBV24-1 with TRBJ2-3, with D tentatively TRBD1 (5 bases). V lost 4 bases, J lost 0 bases, and 7 bases lay in between. The CDR3 totals 14 residues. The germline V gene has CDR1 KGHDR and CDR2 SFDVKD. The CDR3 protein is CATSERQSTDTQYF. CDR3 nucleotide sequence: TGTGCCACCAGTGAAAGACAGAGCACAGATACGCAGTATTTT.

The V call is TRBV27, the J call TRBJ1-2; maybe TRBD1 (5 bases). This CDR3 has 15 amino acids. The germline V and J ends were trimmed by 2 bases and 0 bases, with 10 bases remaining between them. Looked up from germline, CDR1 is MNHEY and CDR2 is SMNVEV (reference sequence). The CDR3 spells CASSLRGRANYGYTF. The CDR3 DNA reads TGTGCCAGCAGTTTAAGGGGCCGCGCTAACTATGGCTACACCTTC.

The chain uses TRBV27 and TRBJ2-4, with D perhaps TRBD2 (6 bases). Trimming removed 0 bases from V and 6 bases from J, with 12 bases in between. The length of the CDR3 is 15 residues. CDR1 is MNHEY, CDR2 SMNVEV, per germline (reference sequence). CDR3: CASSLSGGPANIQYF. CDR3 nucleotides: TGTGCCAGCAGTTTATCCGGAGGGCCGGCAAACATTCAGTACTTC.

This clonotype was detected a few times. The J gene is TRBJ2-5, the V gene TRBV5-1; 12 positions agree with TRBD2. This CDR3 is 15 amino acids long. Germline lookup yields CDR1 SGHRS and CDR2 YFSETQ. The V segment lost 5 bases and the J segment 1 base; nucleotides outside the gene matches: 3. CDR3 loop: CASRLAGGIQETQYF. The CDR3, as DNA: TGCGCCAGCAGGCTAGCGGGAGGGATCCAAGAGACCCAGTACTTC.

This clonotype was found a few times. The chain recombines TRBV3-1 with TRBJ2-5; a possible D gene is TRBD2 (5 bases). Trimming removed 2 bases at V and 2 bases at J, with 12 bases between. The CDR3 length is 15 residues. Germline assignment: CDR1 LGHDT and CDR2 YNNKEL (reference sequence). The CDR3 loop reads CASSQRGSKQETQYF. In DNA form, the CDR3 reads TGTGCCAGCAGCCAACGGGGTTCAAAGCAAGAGACCCAGTACTTC.

This chain links TRBV12-3 or TRBV12-4 with TRBJ1-3, with D hard to call. V lost 5 bases and J 3 bases, leaving 5 bases between the germline ends. The CDR3 is made up of 12 amino acids. This CDR3 is CASSNGGNTIYF. The CDR3 DNA reads as TGTGCCAGCAGTAACGGTGGAAACACCATATATTTT.

This clonotype was recorded a few times. The chain recombines TRBV15 with TRBJ1-1; no clear D gene. There are 14 residues in the CDR3. V was trimmed by 1 base and J by 6 bases, leaving 12 bases between them. Germline values: CDR1 LNHNV, CDR2 YYDKDF (reference sequence). In nucleotides, the CDR3 is TGTGCCACCAGCAGAGGAGTGACTTATCCTGAAGCTTTCTTT. Its protein product is CATSRGVTYPEAFF.

This clonotype was detected only once. The CDR3 protein is CASTLGLQSTDTQYF. The CDR3 region has the DNA TGTGCCAGCACCCTAGGACTCCAAAGCACAGATACGCAGTATTTT. The rearrangement links TRBV6-1 to TRBJ2-3; D is possibly TRBD2 (5 bases). The germline gives CDR1 MNHNS, CDR2 SASEGT. V was trimmed by 7 bases and J by 0 bases, leaving 14 bases between them. The CDR3 has 15 amino acids.

The chain uses TRBV5-4 and TRBJ2-1, with TRBD1 matching 7 bases. Germline loops: CDR1 SGHNT, CDR2 YYREEE (reference sequence). Unmatched junction bases numbered 3, after V lost 0 bases and J lost 9 bases. CDR3 length: 13 amino acids. This CDR3 reads CASSLEGAVEQFF. CDR3 DNA sequence: TGTGCCAGCAGCTTGGAGGGGGCGGTTGAGCAGTTCTTC. Together with reference TRBV5-4 and TRBJ2-1, the CDR3 gives the full variable domain: ETGVTQSPTHLIKTRGQQVTLRCSSQSGHNTVSWYQQALGQGPQFIFQYYREEENGRGNFPPRFSGLQFPNYSSELNVNALELDDSALYLCASSLEGAVEQFFGPGTRLTVL.

This clonotype has only a few counts. Here the CDR3 DNA reads TGTGCCAGCACCATTGGACTAGCGGGAGGATCAGATACGCAGTATTTT. Translated: CASTIGLAGGSDTQYF. The genes are TRBV12-3 or TRBV12-4 and TRBJ2-3; 14 bases match TRBD2. V lost 7 bases and J lost 4; bases outside the gene matches: 7. The CDR3 consists of 16 residues.

The sample holds a few counts of this clonotype. The V gene is TRBV28, the J gene TRBJ2-7; TRBD1 is a possible D gene (6 bases). Trimming removed 4 bases from V and 2 bases from J, with 12 bases in between. The CDR3 is 14 amino acids. The V gene's germline CDR1 is MDHEN and CDR2 SYDVKM. For the CDR3, the DNA is TGTGCCAGCAGTTCTCCGACAGGACCCTACGAGCAGTACGTC. It translates to CASSSPTGPYEQYV.

The chain joins TRBV3-1 to TRBJ2-3; D is perhaps TRBD2 (5 bases). There are 13 residues in the CDR3. Trimming took off 4 bases at V and 8 bases at J, with 13 bases between the two ends. Germline CDR1 reads LGHDT; CDR2 reads YNNKEL (reference sequence). The CDR3 loop is CASSPSVEVTQYF. The DNA of the CDR3 is TGTGCCAGCAGCCCCTCTGTGGAGGTTACGCAGTATTTT.

The gene calls are TRBV12-3 or TRBV12-4 and TRBJ2-7; D unclear. There are 12 residues in the CDR3. The V gene lost 10 bases and the J gene lost 6 bases, with 16 bases spanning the gap. In DNA form, the CDR3 reads TGTGCCACCACGAAGTACCCCCCCGAGCAGTACTTC. It translates to CATTKYPPEQYF.

The chain has TRBV3-1 and TRBJ2-7, with D uncertain. The germline V and J ends were trimmed by 1 base and 3 bases, with 7 bases remaining between them. There are 13 residues in the CDR3. Germline V lookup: CDR1 LGHDT, CDR2 YNNKEL (reference sequence). The CDR3 protein is CASSQGQFYEQYV. CDR3 coding DNA: TGTGCCAGCAGCCAAGGGCAGTTCTACGAGCAGTACGTC.

The V call is TRBV10-1, the J call TRBJ2-1; D not certain. Germline assignment: CDR1 WNHNN and CDR2 SYGVQD (reference sequence). Between the trimmed V and J ends, which lost 0 bases and 1 base, there was a span of 10 bases. CDR3 size: 16 residues. Written as DNA, the CDR3 is TGCGCCAGCAGTGAGTCCGGAGTGGGGTCCTACAATGAGCAGTTCTTC. Translated: CASSESGVGSYNEQFF.

The gene calls are TRBV5-1 and TRBJ2-1; D is perhaps TRBD2 (6 bases). Germline CDR1 reads SGHRS; CDR2 reads YFSETQ. The CDR3 consists of 13 residues. V dropped 4 bases and J dropped 8 bases, with 13 bases sitting between them. CDR3 amino acids: CASSQRDWDEQFF. CDR3 nucleotide sequence: TGCGCCAGCAGCCAGAGGGACTGGGATGAGCAGTTCTTC. The full variable domain, rest sourced from reference TRBV5-1 and TRBJ2-1, is KAGVTQTPRYLIKTRGQQVTLSCSPISGHRSVSWYQQTPGQGLQFLFEYFSETQRNKGNFPGRFSGRQFSNSRSEMNVSTLELGDSALYLCASSQRDWDEQFFGPGTRLTVL.

This clonotype showed up just a few times. V usage is TRBV15 and J usage is TRBJ2-5; 7 positions match TRBD1. Trimming removed 1 base from V and 5 bases from J; junction bases left unmatched: 7. The germline V gene has CDR1 LNHNV and CDR2 YYDKDF (reference sequence). CDR3 size: 15 residues. Written as DNA, the CDR3 is TGTGCCACCAGCAGAGGAGACAGGGCCGGGGAGACCCAGTACTTC. Its protein is CATSRGDRAGETQYF.

This clonotype was seen repeatedly, ten times or more. One end of the junction fails to match germline, which may point to a read error. V and J are TRBV4-1 and TRBJ2-1; tentative D call: TRBD1 (5 bases). Germline V lookup: CDR1 MGHRA, CDR2 YSYEKL. The CDR3 covers 17 residues. The CDR3 DNA sequence: TGCGCCAGCAGCCAAATCGATATGGGGCTAGTCTACGATGAGCAGTTCTTC. Residues: CASSQIDMGLVYDEQFF.

The chain employs TRBV11-2 and TRBJ2-3; no clear D. The germline CDR1 and CDR2 sequences are SGHAT and FQNNGV. Between the trimmed V and J ends, which lost 7 bases and 1 base, there was a span of 18 bases. This CDR3 contains 16 residues. CDR3 region: CASTPDHGWGTDTQYF. In DNA, the CDR3 is TGTGCCAGCACCCCCGATCACGGGTGGGGCACAGATACGCAGTATTTT. Combining the CDR3 with reference TRBV11-2 and TRBJ2-3 gives the whole variable domain EAGVAQSPRYKIIEKRQSVAFWCNPISGHATLYWYQQILGQGPKLLIQFQNNGVVDDSQLPKDRFSAERLKGVDSTLKIQPAKLEDSAVYLCASTPDHGWGTDTQYFGPGTRLTVL.

This clonotype was detected only a few times. The chain uses TRBV20-1 and TRBJ1-6; a possible D gene is TRBD1 (6 bases). The CDR3 covers 13 residues. From germline, CDR1 is DFQATT and CDR2 SNEGSKA (reference sequence). Trimming stripped 3 bases from V and 6 bases from J, with 9 bases between. CDR3: CSASVGGNSPLHF. The DNA of the CDR3 is TGCAGTGCTAGTGTAGGGGGTAATTCACCCCTCCACTTT.

This chain connects TRBV29-1 to TRBJ2-1, with 10 positions matching TRBD2. This CDR3 region has 16 residues. The germline V gene encodes CDR1 SQVTM and CDR2 ANQGSEA. The ends lost 6 bases at V and 12 bases at J; junction bases unmatched: 20. The CDR3 nucleotides are TGCAGCGTCGATACTCCACTAGCGGGACCAAAGGGGGGGCAGTTCTTC. Its protein is CSVDTPLAGPKGGQFF.

This clonotype was detected a few times. This chain connects TRBV3-1 to TRBJ2-3; TRBD2 matches at 7 bases. J was trimmed by 2 bases and V by 0 bases; bases with no gene match: 8. The CDR3 has 17 amino acids. Germline V gene lookup returns CDR1 LGHDT and CDR2 YNNKEL (reference sequence). The CDR3, as DNA: TGTGCCAGCAGCCAAGATCCCCAGCGGGGCCTCACAGATACGCAGTATTTT. The encoded protein is CASSQDPQRGLTDTQYF.

The chain joins TRBV12-3 or TRBV12-4 to TRBJ1-5; D gene ambiguous. The CDR3 is 14 residues long. V lost 6 bases and J lost 1, with 10 bases in between. The CDR3 DNA follows: TGTGCCAGCAGGCTCGCGGCCAGCAATCAGCCCCAGCATTTT. It encodes CASRLAASNQPQHF.

Here the CDR3 reads CASSYGSFLTLRTDGYTF. The CDR3 DNA follows: TGTGCCAGCAGTTACGGTTCTTTCTTAACACTAAGGACCGATGGCTACACCTTC. The V and J genes are TRBV6-5 and TRBJ1-2; D is undetermined. The ends were cut back, 2 bases at V and 6 bases at J, with 25 bases in the middle. Looked up from germline, CDR1 is MNHEY and CDR2 is SVGAGI. There are 18 residues in the CDR3.

This clonotype was found many times. The chain has TRBV5-1 and TRBJ2-1, with a tentative D call TRBD2 (5 bases). Trimming shortened V by 0 bases and J by 4 bases, and 11 bases separated the two germline ends. The CDR3 has 15 residues. Germline CDR1 SGHRS, CDR2 YFSETQ. CDR3 sequence: CASSLETISYNEQFF. The DNA of the CDR3 is TGCGCCAGCAGCTTGGAGACTATTTCTTACAATGAGCAGTTCTTC.